This record concerns one TCR beta chain sequence. Antigen specificity is unknown. Study-wide points: Tumor memory CD4+ T cell TCR gene usage was found to cluster with blood and lymph node memory CD4+ cells and with lymph node naive CD4+ cells. Greatest tumor Treg TCR overlap was with tumor naive CD4+ cells.

Germline assignment: CDR1 MNHEY and CDR2 SVGEGT. The CDR3 covers 13 residues. Trimming shortened V by 6 bases and J by 8 bases, and 13 bases separated the two germline ends. Treg sorting used a CD4+CD25+CD127-/low gate. Constant-region reverse primers amplified full-length variable regions, followed by semi-nested Nested Universal Primer A PCR. TCRdb independently ran MiXCR on the 5' RACE reads; one entry per CDR3 protein. The sample contains 30,000 to 35,000 distinct CDR3 sequences, 27% of which appear only once. The rearrangement links TRBV6-2 or TRBV6-3 to TRBJ1-4, with D possibly TRBD1 on 6 matching bases. The TCR was taken from a female donor with breast cancer. Sequencing was carried out using tumor-infiltrating Tregs sorted from the breast tumor. As DNA, the CDR3 is TGTGCCAGCAGACAGGGCCAAGGGGAAAAACTGTTTTTT. It is translated as CASRQGQGEKLFF.